A selection of T cell receptor beta chains follows, all from one sample in a study of metastatic and nonmetastatic thyroid tumors. TCRdb redid the clone calls on the PCR reads using MiXCR. The sample consists of more than 50,000 clones, 20% to 25% of them appearing once. Sequencing was performed on blood. Every receptor here comes from a female donor with papillary thyroid cancer or a benign thyroid nodule (not recorded which). Some clones in this sample may be carry-over from other donors' samples. Both conserved end residues are part of each CDR3. D genes are given only for firm matches. The size entry is marked missing in some rows and otherwise reads once, few, many or a size class.

j_gene: TRBJ2-1; abundance: many; d_gene: TRBD2; v_gene: TRBV12-3/TRBV12-4; CDR3nt: TGTGCCAGCAGAAGCGGGACTAGCGGGAGGAGTAATGAGCAGTTCTTC; CDR3aa: CASRSGTSGRSNEQFF
j_gene: TRBJ1-2; abundance: many; d_gene: TRBD1; v_gene: TRBV7-9; CDR3nt: TGTGCCAGCAGCGCCGGGACAGGCATTAACTATGGCTACACCTTC; CDR3aa: CASSAGTGINYGYTF
j_gene: TRBJ1-6; abundance: .; d_gene: TRBD1; v_gene: TRBV30; CDR3nt: TGTGCCTGTGTCACAGGGGGCGTTTCACCCCTCCACTTT; CDR3aa: CACVTGGVSPLHF
j_gene: TRBJ1-4; abundance: many; d_gene: .; v_gene: TRBV28; CDR3nt: TGTGCCAGCAGTTTTCGACAGCTTAATGAAAAACTGTTTTTT; CDR3aa: CASSFRQLNEKLFF
j_gene: TRBJ2-7; abundance: many; d_gene: TRBD1; v_gene: TRBV18; CDR3nt: TGTGCCAGCTCACCTCAGCGACAGGGGGAAGGACGCGAGCAGTACTTC; CDR3aa: CASSPQRQGEGREQYF
j_gene: TRBJ1-2; abundance: once; d_gene: .; v_gene: TRBV20-1; CDR3nt: TGCAGTGCTAGGACGGGGCTTACGTATGGCTACACCTTC; CDR3aa: CSARTGLTYGYTF
j_gene: TRBJ2-7; abundance: .; d_gene: .; v_gene: TRBV7-2; CDR3nt: TGTGCCAGCAGCCTACGGTCCAATTACGAGCAGTACTTC; CDR3aa: CASSLRSNYEQYF
j_gene: TRBJ1-4; abundance: many; d_gene: TRBD1; v_gene: TRBV6-1; CDR3nt: TGTGCCAGCAGTCTCCAGGGGGGGTCAGCTGAAAAACTGTTTTTT; CDR3aa: CASSLQGGSAEKLFF
j_gene: TRBJ1-5; abundance: many; d_gene: .; v_gene: TRBV4-2; CDR3nt: TGTGCCAGCAGCCGAGACACGGAGCAGGGGCAGCCCCAGCATTTT; CDR3aa: CASSRDTEQGQPQHF
j_gene: TRBJ2-1; abundance: few; d_gene: TRBD2; v_gene: TRBV12-3/TRBV12-4; CDR3nt: TGTGCCAGCAGTTTAAGCGGGGTTATGTTCTTC; CDR3aa: CASSLSGVMFF
j_gene: TRBJ2-5; abundance: .; d_gene: .; v_gene: TRBV20-1; CDR3nt: TGCAGTTCTCCGACCCAGCAGGGCGAAGAGACCCAGTACTTC; CDR3aa: CSSPTQQGEETQYF